One sample yielded the 15 T cell receptor beta chains listed below, sequenced in a study of T cell responses to AZD1222 COVID-19 vaccine. Generated by immunoSEQ multiplex PCR, the TCRdb table keeps only in-frame clones and is missing some. The sample lists about 120,000 clones, less than 90% occurring once. Sequenced here: peripheral blood, sampled on day 0 of AZD1222 vaccination. These receptors were collected from an adult in good health.

The J gene is TRBJ2-2, the V gene TRBV19; no clear D. The V gene lost 3 bases and the J gene lost 1 base, with 0 bases spanning the gap. The germline V gene encodes CDR1 LNHDA and CDR2 SQIVND (reference sequence). The CDR3 covers 12 residues. In DNA, the CDR3 is TGTGCCAGTAGTATGAACACCGGGGAGCTGTTTTTT. Its translation is CASSMNTGELFF.

Concerning this clone itself: This specimen includes other DNA sequences encoding the same CDR3. The chain is built from TRBV5-1 and TRBJ2-7; 10 bases map to TRBD1. Germline V gene sequence: CDR1 SGHRS, CDR2 YFSETQ. This CDR3 has 15 residues. V dropped 2 bases and J dropped 6; count of bases not matched to a gene: 8. The CDR3 sequence is CASSLSGTGVGEQYF. CDR3 coding DNA: TGCGCCAGCAGCTTATCCGGGACAGGGGTGGGCGAGCAGTACTTC. The variable domain in full, completed from reference TRBV5-1 and TRBJ2-7, reads KAGVTQTPRYLIKTRGQQVTLSCSPISGHRSVSWYQQTPGQGLQFLFEYFSETQRNKGNFPGRFSGRQFSNSRSEMNVSTLELGDSALYLCASSLSGTGVGEQYFGPGTRLTVT.

The chain couples TRBV29-1 to TRBJ1-3, with TRBD1 matching 10 bases. The CDR3 spans 12 residues. CDR1 and CDR2 from the germline V gene are SQVTM and ANQGSEA. CDR3 in amino acids: CRFRDRGDTIYF. The CDR3 DNA reads TGCAGGTTCAGGGACAGGGGCGACACCATATATTTT. Based on the CDR3 plus reference TRBV29-1 and TRBJ1-3, the full variable domain is SAVISQKPSRDICQRGTSLTIQCQVDSQVTMMFWYRQQPGQSLTLIATANQGSEATYESGFVIDKFPISRPNLTFSTLTVSNMSPEDSSIYLCRFRDRGDTIYFGEGSWLTVV.

This chain joins TRBV4-2 and TRBJ2-2; either TRBD1 or TRBD2 may supply D (6 bases each). Germline lookup yields CDR1 LGHNA and CDR2 YNFKEQ. The CDR3 runs 17 residues. V was shortened by 0 bases and J by 4 bases, with 15 bases between the two germline ends. Written as DNA, the CDR3 is TGTGCCAGCAGCCAAGATAGGGGGACTTTGAGCACCGGGGAGCTGTTTTTT. Protein sequence: CASSQDRGTLSTGELFF.

This chain links TRBV21-1 with TRBJ1-3; the D segment call TRBD1 is taken from the table without a DNA check. TRBV21-1 represents a pseudogene. The length of the CDR3 is 16 residues. Here the CDR3 reads CASSKSDRGNGNTIYF. CDR3 DNA: TGTGCCAGCAGCAAATCGGACAGGGGAAACGGAAACACCATATATTTT.

The chain couples TRBV3-1 (or the pseudogene TRBV3-2) to TRBJ2-2; 7 bases line up with TRBD2. This CDR3 is 14 amino acids long. Germline loops: CDR1 LGHDT, CDR2 YNNKEL (reference sequence). V gave up 4 bases and J gave up 5 bases; unmatched junction bases: 4. The CDR3: CASSREGRTGELFF. CDR3 sequence (DNA): TGTGCCAGCAGCCGGGAGGGGAGGACCGGGGAGCTGTTTTTT.

The V gene is TRBV7-3, the J gene TRBJ2-1, with a tentative D call TRBD2 (6 bases). The CDR3 spans 17 residues. V was cut by 0 bases and J by 4 bases, with 16 bases left in between. Germline V gives CDR1 SGHTA, CDR2 FQGTGA. This CDR3 reads CASSLTAGTQNYNEQFF. The CDR3 nucleotides are TGTGCCAGCAGCTTAACGGCCGGGACTCAAAATTACAATGAGCAGTTCTTC.

The CDR3 is CASGLDTASTEAFF. CDR3 DNA: TGTGCTAGTGGCCTTGACACCGCCTCCACTGAAGCTTTCTTT. This chain links TRBV12-5 with TRBJ1-1; D is unclear. The CDR3 totals 14 residues. Germline V lookup: CDR1 LGHNT, CDR2 FRNRAP. Trimming pared 6 bases from V and 4 bases from J, leaving 15 bases between.

V and J are TRBV5-1 and TRBJ2-7, with D hard to call. The CDR3 contains 14 residues. CDR1 and CDR2 (germline): SGHRS, YFSETQ. The V gene lost 4 bases and the J gene lost 4 bases, with 15 bases spanning the gap. CDR3 DNA: TGCGCCAGCAGCCCAATGGACCCGACATACGAGCAGTACTTC. It translates to CASSPMDPTYEQYF.

The genes are TRBV28 and TRBJ2-7; TRBD1 agrees at 8 bases. V shed 8 bases and J 6 bases; nucleotides not matched to a gene: 6. Germline-derived CDR1 and CDR2 are MDHEN and SYDVKM. The CDR3 spans 12 residues. The CDR3 sequence: CASQGAGREQYF. DNA for the CDR3: TGTGCCAGCCAGGGGGCGGGTCGCGAGCAGTACTTC.

This clone was observed a few times. The chain is built from TRBV19 and TRBJ2-7, with D possibly matching TRBD1 (5 bases). Trimming stripped 4 bases from V and 2 bases from J, with 9 bases between. Germline loops: CDR1 LNHDA, CDR2 SQIVND (reference sequence). The CDR3 loop spans 13 amino acids. This chain's CDR3 is CASSTRQPYEQYF. Here the CDR3 DNA reads TGTGCCAGTAGTACCCGACAGCCCTACGAGCAGTACTTC.

V and J are TRBV27 and TRBJ1-1, with D maybe TRBD1 (5 bases). Germline V gives CDR1 MNHEY, CDR2 SMNVEV (reference sequence). The ends were cut back, 4 bases at V and 5 bases at J, with 17 bases in the middle. The CDR3 extends over 15 amino acids. This CDR3 reads CASSSSSRVWTEAFF. The CDR3 DNA reads TGTGCCAGCAGTTCCTCGTCCAGGGTGTGGACTGAAGCTTTCTTT.

J is TRBJ1-2 and V is TRBV5-1; 12 bases map to TRBD1. The V gene's germline CDR1 is SGHRS and CDR2 YFSETQ. There are 17 residues in the CDR3. V shed 5 bases and J 2 bases; nucleotides not matched to a gene: 10. CDR3 protein: CASRSGTGGAGNYGYTF. CDR3 bases: TGCGCCAGCAGGTCCGGGACAGGGGGCGCGGGAAACTATGGCTACACCTTC.

The genes are TRBV13 and TRBJ2-4; tentatively, D is TRBD2 (6 bases). Germline V gene sequence: CDR1 PRHDT, CDR2 FYEKMQ (reference sequence). With 5 bases removed from V and 7 bases from J, the gap between germline ends came to 24 bases. This CDR3 has 17 residues. DNA of the CDR3: TGTGCCAGCAGCCCCTATGACCCCCGGGAGTGGTCGAACATTCAGTACTTC. Protein sequence: CASSPYDPREWSNIQYF.

The gene calls are TRBV5-6 and TRBJ1-6, with 7 bases fitting TRBD1. The V and J ends lost 4 bases and 7 bases, in that order; junction bases with no gene match: 8. CDR3 size: 15 residues. Looked up from germline, CDR1 is SGHDT and CDR2 is YYEEEE. The CDR3, as DNA: TGTGCCAGCAGCCCGCGGACAGGCTGGAATTCACCCCTCCACTTT. This codes for CASSPRTGWNSPLHF.